This TCR beta chain appears in the sequencing data of a study of tumor-infiltrating lymphocytes in primary liver carcinoma. Notes on the study in general: Significantly larger top-250-clone fractions were found in tumors than in blood (p = 0.039). Bulk unsorted material prevented CD4+ and CD8+ repertoire comparison. Overlap between tumor regions exceeded overlap of tumor with adjacent tissue or blood.

The CDR3 runs to 16 residues. V dropped 4 bases and J dropped 5; count of bases not matched to a gene: 9. Germline V gene data show CDR1 as MDHEN and CDR2 as SYDVKM. Regarding this clonotype: Antigen unknown. This sequence may be a read error, since a much larger clone differs from it by one base.

In addition to blood RNA drawn from unsorted whole blood, germline DNA was extracted. With chronic HBV infection, the patients were also treatment-naive. The authors made TCR beta cDNA from 450 to 600 ng total RNA with a constant-region primer. Nested multiplex PCR, run for three rounds with slightly modified ARM-PCR, yielded TCR beta libraries. TRBV1-TRBV30 forward primers paired with a C-beta reverse primer drove the first two PCR rounds, about 9 cycles each. From the multiplex PCR reads, TCRdb called clonotypes with MiXCR, one entry per CDR3 protein. The top ten hold roughly 8.6% of the sample, which has approximately 310,000 distinct CDR3 sequences, less than 75% seen once.

The chain recombines TRBV28 with TRBJ2-1, with 9 nucleotides matching TRBD2. The TCR was taken from a man between 35 and 55 years old with primary liver carcinoma and hepatitis B virus infection. Sequencing input: peripheral blood. CDR3 amino acids: CASSSGLAWINNEQFF. As DNA, the CDR3 is TGTGCCAGCAGTTCAGGACTAGCGTGGATAAACAATGAGCAGTTCTTC.